What follows are 31 T cell receptor beta chains derived from one specimen sequenced in a study of blood T cells in healthy people across ages. Through a sample-barcoded 5' primer and a J-beta primer mix, a second PCR was run for roughly 7 to 11 cycles. TCRdb reprocessed the 5' RACE reads with MiXCR, giving one entry per CDR3 protein. The sample includes some 1.5 million distinct CDR3 sequences, 28% of them seen just once. The sequenced sample consisted of blood. The source is a woman aged 25 to 39 in good health.

This clonotype was seen a handful of times. V and J are TRBV3-1 and TRBJ2-1; TRBD2 agrees at 10 bases. The CDR3 has 17 residues. J was trimmed by 2 bases and V by 2 bases; bases with no gene match: 6. The germline gives CDR1 LGHDT, CDR2 YNNKEL (reference sequence). CDR3 amino acids: CASSQRGTSATYNEQFF. CDR3 nucleotides: TGTGCCAGCAGCCAACGTGGGACTAGCGCTACCTACAATGAGCAGTTCTTC.

J is TRBJ2-1 and V is TRBV7-2; D could derive from TRBD1 or TRBD2 (7 bases each). V was trimmed by 8 bases and J by 8 bases, leaving 19 bases between them. This CDR3 comprises 14 residues. Germline values: CDR1 SGHTA, CDR2 FQGNSA. The CDR3, as DNA: TGTGCCAGCCGCCCAGGGGGGGCCGCGGATGAGCAGTTCTTC. This sequence encodes CASRPGGAADEQFF.

About this clonotype itself: Lacking the conserved final phenylalanine or tryptophan, this CDR3 likely reflects a read error. The CDR3 spells CASSNQGAGNQPQHY. CDR3 in DNA: TGTGCCAGTAGTAATCAGGGCGCAGGGAATCAGCCCCAGCATTAT. The chain couples TRBV19 to TRBJ1-5; the D gene is possibly TRBD1 (5 bases). V lost 4 bases and J 4 bases, leaving 14 bases between the germline ends. Germline V lookup: CDR1 LNHDA, CDR2 SQIVND (reference sequence). This CDR3 has 15 amino acids.

This clonotype has a count of ten or more. V usage is TRBV10-3 and J usage is TRBJ2-1, with 12 bases identical to TRBD2. Germline V gene lookup returns CDR1 ENHRY and CDR2 SYGVKD. The CDR3 is 14 amino acids. V gave up 3 bases and J gave up 9 bases; unmatched junction bases: 3. In nucleotides, the CDR3 is TGTGCCATCAGTGAAACTAGCGGGAGGCGTGAGCAGTTCTTC. Translation gives CAISETSGRREQFF.

This clonotype was seen ten or more times. The chain has TRBV5-1 and TRBJ2-3; D is unresolved. The CDR3 extends over 14 amino acids. Germline V CDR1 and CDR2: SGHRS, YFSETQ. V was cut by 4 bases and J by 0 bases, with 9 bases left in between. The CDR3, as DNA: TGCGCCAGCAGCCCTCCCGCTAGCACAGATACGCAGTATTTT. Protein sequence: CASSPPASTDTQYF.

This clonotype was counted only a few times. The V call is TRBV29-1, the J call TRBJ2-7, with D unclear. Trimming stripped 7 bases from V and 0 bases from J, with 7 bases between. This CDR3 region has 11 residues. Germline CDR1 reads SQVTM; CDR2 reads ANQGSEA. Here the CDR3 reads CSALASYEQYF. The CDR3 coding sequence is TGCAGCGCCCTGGCCTCCTACGAGCAGTACTTC.

The sample holds many counts of this clonotype. The CDR3 DNA follows: TGTGCCAGCAGCTCTACTAGCGACACAGATACGCAGTATTTT. Translated, it gives CASSSTSDTDTQYF. The chain employs TRBV7-2 and TRBJ2-3; 7 bases map to TRBD2. This CDR3 is built from 14 residues. Trimming cost V 4 bases and J 2 bases; bases outside gene matches: 3. From germline, CDR1 is SGHTA and CDR2 FQGNSA. Full variable domain (remainder filled in from reference TRBV7-2 and TRBJ2-3): GAGVSQSPSNKVTEKGKDVELRCDPISGHTALYWYRQSLGQGLEFLIYFQGNSAPDKSGLPSDRFSAERTGGSVSTLTIQRTQQEDSAVYLCASSSTSDTDTQYFGPGTRLTVL.

J is TRBJ1-1 and V is TRBV12-3 or TRBV12-4; 11 bases are a match to TRBD1. V shed 6 bases and J 4 bases; nucleotides not matched to a gene: 4. The CDR3 is made up of 14 amino acids. DNA of the CDR3: TGTGCCAGCAGAAGCGGGACAGGGGGCACTGAAGCTTTCTTT. Protein: CASRSGTGGTEAFF.

This clonotype has just a few counts. The rearrangement uses TRBV20-1 and TRBJ2-7; TRBD2 aligns across 11 bases. CDR1 DFQATT and CDR2 SNEGSKA come from the germline V gene (reference sequence). The CDR3 sequence is 16 residues long. V shed 3 bases and J 0 bases; nucleotides not matched to a gene: 7. DNA for the CDR3: TGCAGTGCTAGTGGGACTAGCGGCAAGACCTCCTACGAGCAGTACTTC. This codes for CSASGTSGKTSYEQYF.

In this sample, this clonotype turned up a few times. A much larger clone sits a single nucleotide away, making a read error possible. The gene calls are TRBV6-1 and TRBJ1-2; 7 bases fit TRBD1. The CDR3 length is 14 residues. The V gene's germline CDR1 is MNHNS and CDR2 SASEGT. The CDR3: CAGSDPGTAYGYTF. CDR3 nucleotide sequence: TGTGCCGGCAGTGACCCCGGGACAGCATATGGCTACACCTTC.

In its sample, this clonotype was seen a few times. The J gene is TRBJ1-2, the V gene TRBV5-1; D possibly corresponds to TRBD1 (5 bases). Germline-derived CDR1 and CDR2 are SGHRS and YFSETQ. The CDR3 consists of 14 residues. V lost 4 bases to trimming and J lost 6 bases, with 16 bases between them. The CDR3 sequence is CASSVRDIFDGYTF. The DNA of the CDR3 is TGCGCCAGCAGCGTCAGGGATATCTTTGATGGCTACACCTTC.

This clonotype has only one observation. A much more abundant neighbour one base away suggests this may be a read error. Because it lacks the conserved phenylalanine or tryptophan at the end, this CDR3 is likely a read error. The CDR3 spells CSAGTSANNEQFY. For the CDR3, the DNA is TGCAGTGCCGGGACTAGTGCTAACAATGAGCAGTTCTAC. The chain uses TRBV20-1 and TRBJ2-1, with 8 bases matching TRBD2. CDR3 length: 13 residues. The germline V gene encodes CDR1 DFQATT and CDR2 SNEGSKA (reference sequence). Germline trimming cut 6 bases from V and 5 bases from J; bases unmatched to any gene: 6.

Of note for this clonotype: The junction does not match germline at one end; this may be a read error. This chain uses TRBV30 with TRBJ1-5, with D maybe TRBD1 (5 bases). Germline V gene lookup returns CDR1 GTSNPN and CDR2 SVGIG (reference sequence). CDR3 length equals 13 residues. The CDR3 DNA reads TGTGCCGGGAGTCAGGGTCCGAATCAGCCCCAGCATTTT. This sequence encodes CAGSQGPNQPQHF.

Notes on this clonotype: A far larger clone differs by one base, so this is likely a read error. J is TRBJ2-7 and V is TRBV7-9; D is possibly TRBD1 (6 bases). V was cut by 5 bases and J by 3 bases, with 14 bases left in between. The germline CDR1 and CDR2 sequences are SEHNR and FQNEAQ (reference sequence). This CDR3 has 14 amino acids. The CDR3 region is CASSLRGGRYEQYF. In DNA form, the CDR3 reads TGTGCCAGCAGCCTCAGGGGCGGCCGCTACGAGCAGTACTTC. Using reference TRBV7-9 and TRBJ2-7 for the parts outside the CDR3, the full variable domain is DTGVSQNPRHKITKRGQNVTFRCDPISEHNRLYWYRQTLGQGPEFLTYFQNEAQLEKSRLLSDRFSAERPKGSFSTLEIQRTEQGDSAMYLCASSLRGGRYEQYFGPGTRLTVT.

The chain is built from TRBV20-1 and TRBJ2-1; 12 bases match TRBD2. V dropped 1 base and J dropped 7; count of bases not matched to a gene: 5. CDR1 is DFQATT and CDR2 is SNEGSKA in the germline V gene (reference sequence). This CDR3 has 15 amino acids. The CDR3 DNA reads as TGCAGTGCTAGAGTAAGGACTAGCGGGGTAAATGAGCAGTTCTTC. Its translation: CSARVRTSGVNEQFF.

This clonotype was counted only a few times. The genes are TRBV12-3 or TRBV12-4 and TRBJ1-2, with 7 bases fitting TRBD1. J was trimmed by 9 bases and V by 5 bases; bases with no gene match: 18. The length of the CDR3 is 16 residues. CDR3 loop: CASSQDTGAEEKSYTF. The CDR3 bases are TGTGCCAGCAGTCAAGATACAGGGGCGGAAGAGAAGAGCTACACCTTC.

In regard to this clonotype: An end of the junction differs from the germline gene, which may be a read error. The chain is built from TRBV6-5 and TRBJ1-6; D may be TRBD1 (5 bases). The CDR3 loop spans 14 amino acids. Germline V gene data show CDR1 as MNHEY and CDR2 as SVGAGI. CDR3 amino acids: CTSSSGRVNSPLHF. CDR3 DNA sequence: TGTACCAGCAGTTCGGGACGGGTTAATTCACCCCTCCACTTT.

The rearrangement uses TRBV18 and TRBJ2-1; 10 bases align to TRBD1. V was pared by 3 bases and J by 8 bases, with 7 bases of the junction left unmatched. The length of the CDR3 is 15 residues. Germline CDR1 reads KGHSH; CDR2 reads LQKENI. CDR3 DNA sequence: TGTGCCAGCTCACCCGGGACAGGGGCGTGGGATGAGCAGTTCTTC. Residues: CASSPGTGAWDEQFF.

This clonotype was counted a few times. The chain employs TRBV4-2 and TRBJ2-2; D remains unclear. The ends were cut back, 2 bases at V and 2 bases at J, with 3 bases in the middle. The CDR3 sequence is 13 residues long. CDR1 is LGHNA, CDR2 YNFKEQ, per germline. CDR3 in amino acids: CASSQSNTGELFF. DNA for the CDR3: TGTGCCAGCAGCCAAAGTAACACCGGGGAGCTGTTTTTT.

This clonotype occurred a few times. This sequence joins TRBV15 and TRBJ2-1; D is undetermined. In germline, CDR1 is LNHNV, CDR2 YYDKDF (reference sequence). Trimming removed 0 bases at V and 3 bases at J, with 12 bases between. This CDR3 region has 16 residues. CDR3 bases: TGTGCCACCAGCAGAGACGCGCACCCCAACTACAATGAGCAGTTCTTC. Translation gives CATSRDAHPNYNEQFF.

This clonotype was seen ten or more times. The chain carries TRBV20-1 and TRBJ2-1; 7 bases are a match to TRBD2. The V gene's germline CDR1 is DFQATT and CDR2 SNEGSKA (reference sequence). V gave up 0 bases and J gave up 7 bases; unmatched junction bases: 6. The CDR3 runs to 14 residues. The chain's CDR3 is CSARDSGPLNEQFF. The DNA of the CDR3 is TGCAGTGCTAGAGATAGCGGGCCCCTTAATGAGCAGTTCTTC.

This clonotype occurred a few times. This chain uses TRBV28 with TRBJ2-1; D is ambiguous. Trimming shortened V by 3 bases and J by 8 bases, and 11 bases separated the two germline ends. The CDR3 consists of 13 residues. Germline CDR1 MDHEN, CDR2 SYDVKM. In nucleotides, the CDR3 is TGTGCCAGCAGTTTTCGGCTAGTCCATGAGCAGTTCTTC. This gives the protein CASSFRLVHEQFF.

Worth noting for this clonotype: As the CDR3 is not closed by the conserved phenylalanine or tryptophan, this likely results from a read error. The chain recombines TRBV18 with TRBJ2-1; 11 bases map to TRBD2. This CDR3 is 18 amino acids long. Germline trimming cut 3 bases from V and 6 bases from J; bases unmatched to any gene: 13. Per the germline V gene, CDR1 is KGHSH and CDR2 is LQKENI. The CDR3, as DNA: TGTGCCAGCTCACCGTGGCAGGGGTTCACTAGCGGGAGCAATGAGCAGTTCCTC. Translation: CASSPWQGFTSGSNEQFL.

This clonotype was recorded many times. The rearrangement links TRBV29-1 to TRBJ2-6; D is possibly TRBD1 or TRBD2 (5 bases each). The V and J ends lost 8 bases and 1 base respectively, with 12 bases between them. Germline V lookup: CDR1 SQVTM, CDR2 ANQGSEA. The CDR3 runs to 14 residues. The chain's CDR3 is CSSPGPSGANVLTF. In DNA form, the CDR3 reads TGCAGCTCTCCGGGACCTTCTGGGGCCAACGTCCTGACTTTC. Based on the CDR3 plus reference TRBV29-1 and TRBJ2-6, the full variable domain is SAVISQKPSRDICQRGTSLTIQCQVDSQVTMMFWYRQQPGQSLTLIATANQGSEATYESGFVIDKFPISRPNLTFSTLTVSNMSPEDSSIYLCSSPGPSGANVLTFGAGSRLTVL.

The V call is TRBV5-1, the J call TRBJ2-4; tentatively, D is TRBD2 (7 bases). Looked up from germline, CDR1 is SGHRS and CDR2 is YFSETQ. Trimming cost V 4 bases and J 0 bases, with 20 bases left between them. This CDR3 has 18 residues. CDR3 in amino acids: CASSPRLGGALAKNIQYF. The CDR3 DNA sequence: TGCGCCAGCAGCCCGAGGCTTGGGGGGGCACTAGCCAAAAACATTCAGTACTTC.

With respect to this clonotype: Germline is not matched at one junction end, which may reflect a read error. V gene TRBV4-1 combines with J gene TRBJ1-1; a weak D match, TRBD1 (6 bases). Germline V lookup: CDR1 MGHRA, CDR2 YSYEKL. The CDR3 covers 14 residues. CDR3 residues: CANSGVAGETEAFF. The CDR3 bases are TGCGCCAACAGCGGGGTGGCAGGGGAGACTGAAGCTTTCTTT.

Comment on this clonotype: The junction shows a germline mismatch at one end, possibly a read error. The chain uses TRBV27 and TRBJ2-7, with a weak D call TRBD1 (5 bases). The CDR3 sequence is 13 residues long. Per the germline V gene, CDR1 is MNHEY and CDR2 is SMNVEV (reference sequence). The CDR3 DNA reads TGTGCCGGCAGTTCTGCAGGGCTCTACGAGCAGTACTTC. As protein: CAGSSAGLYEQYF.

In this sample, this clonotype turned up many times. This chain uses TRBV5-1 with TRBJ2-7, with D perhaps matching TRBD1 (6 bases). V was cut by 6 bases and J by 5 bases, with 9 bases left in between. The CDR3 is 11 residues long. CDR1 is SGHRS and CDR2 is YFSETQ in the germline V gene. CDR3 loop: CASNTGNEQYF. The CDR3 region has the DNA TGCGCCAGCAACACAGGGAACGAGCAGTACTTC.

This chain links TRBV10-2 with TRBJ1-1; D is perhaps TRBD1 (5 bases). The length of the CDR3 is 13 residues. The germline CDR1 and CDR2 sequences are WSHSY and SAAADI. V lost 6 bases and J lost 5, with 13 bases in between. CDR3 amino acids: CASREAGGTEAFF. The CDR3 DNA sequence: TGCGCCAGCAGGGAGGCCGGGGGAACTGAAGCTTTCTTT.

This sequence joins TRBV5-6 and TRBJ2-1; TRBD2 agrees at 7 bases. V lost 4 bases to trimming and J lost 7 bases; unmatched junction nucleotides: 11. This CDR3 region has 15 residues. Germline V lookup: CDR1 SGHDT, CDR2 YYEEEE. Written as DNA, the CDR3 is TGTGCCAGCAGCCTGAACAGACTAGCCCGTAATGAGCAGTTCTTC. This codes for CASSLNRLARNEQFF.

This clonotype has a handful of counts. This chain joins TRBV30 and TRBJ2-7; 11 bases agree with TRBD2. CDR1 GTSNPN and CDR2 SVGIG come from the germline V gene (reference sequence). This CDR3 comprises 15 residues. Losses at the gene ends were 3 bases for V and 2 bases for J; bases not matched to a gene: 6. The DNA for the CDR3 is TGTGCCTGGAGGGCCCATAGCGGGGGGGCCTACGAGCAGTACTTC. Residues: CAWRAHSGGAYEQYF.